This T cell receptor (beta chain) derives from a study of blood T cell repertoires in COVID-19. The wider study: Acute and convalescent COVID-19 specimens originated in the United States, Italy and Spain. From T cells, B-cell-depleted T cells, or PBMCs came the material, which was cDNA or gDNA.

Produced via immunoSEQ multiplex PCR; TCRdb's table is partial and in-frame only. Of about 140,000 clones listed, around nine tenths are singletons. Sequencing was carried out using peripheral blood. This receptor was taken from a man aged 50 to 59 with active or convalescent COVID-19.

The CDR3 coding sequence is TGTGCCAGTAGTAGGGCGGAGGAAGAGACCCAGTACTTC. This sequence encodes CASSRAEEETQYF. The chain combines TRBV19 with TRBJ2-5, with D possibly being TRBD2 (5 bases). Germline CDR1 reads LNHDA; CDR2 reads SQIVND (reference sequence). V gave up 4 bases and J gave up 3 bases, with 9 bases separating them. The CDR3 runs 13 residues.